These 21 T cell receptor beta chains share one sample of origin, sequenced in a study of shared clonotypes between healthy human individuals. The method was immunoSEQ multiplex PCR; TCRdb's version includes in-frame clones alone and lacks a portion of them. The sample has hundreds of thousands of clones, roughly 95% seen once. CD45RO negativity and positive selection for CCR7 defined naive CD8 cells, a population that excluded terminally differentiated effector memory CD45RA+ cells. The source material was naive CD8+ T cells sorted from blood. The receptors were gathered from a woman aged 25 to 39 in good health.

The rearrangement uses TRBV6-1 and TRBJ2-7; 8 bases are shared with TRBD2. Germline V gene lookup returns CDR1 MNHNS and CDR2 SASEGT. CDR3 size: 14 residues. V gave up 1 base and J gave up 4 bases; unmatched junction bases: 3. CDR3 region: CASSEDPGGYEQYF. The DNA of the CDR3 is TGTGCCAGCAGTGAAGACCCGGGGGGGTACGAGCAGTACTTC.

This clone was seen only once. The chain links TRBV28 to TRBJ2-3; D perhaps matches TRBD1 (6 bases). Looked up from germline, CDR1 is MDHEN and CDR2 is SYDVKM. The CDR3 is made up of 15 amino acids. The V end lost 5 bases, the J end lost 1 base, and 13 bases lay between the germline ends. The CDR3 DNA reads TGTGCCAGCAGTCCCTCAGGGGACGGCACAGATACGCAGTATTTT. It codes for CASSPSGDGTDTQYF.

The chain links TRBV5-1 to TRBJ1-2; 8 nucleotides line up with TRBD1. The CDR3 is 14 amino acids. From germline, CDR1 is SGHRS and CDR2 YFSETQ. V shed 4 bases and J 6 bases; nucleotides not matched to a gene: 8. The CDR3 DNA reads as TGCGCCAGCAGCACCGCCGGGACAGGACATGGCTACACCTTC. Translated, it gives CASSTAGTGHGYTF.

V is TRBV19 and J is TRBJ2-2; D is uncertain. This CDR3 has 15 residues. V was shortened by 5 bases and J by 2 bases, with 12 bases between the two germline ends. CDR1 and CDR2 from the germline V gene are LNHDA and SQIVND (reference sequence). The CDR3 DNA sequence: TGTGCCAGTAGTGCAAGCGTCAGTAACACCGGGGAGCTGTTTTTT. This sequence encodes CASSASVSNTGELFF.

The rearrangement joins TRBV27 to TRBJ2-7; 9 bases align to TRBD1. CDR3 length equals 14 residues. Trimming removed 5 bases from V and 6 bases from J; junction bases left unmatched: 8. From germline, CDR1 is MNHEY and CDR2 SMNVEV (reference sequence). The CDR3 region has the DNA TGTGCCAGCAGTATCACAGGGGGCAACGCCGAGCAGTACTTC. It is translated as CASSITGGNAEQYF.

The genes are TRBV10-2 and TRBJ1-1; 8 bases match TRBD1. The V segment lost 5 bases and the J segment 0 bases; nucleotides outside the gene matches: 2. The CDR3 sequence is 14 residues long. Germline V gene sequence: CDR1 WSHSY, CDR2 SAAADI. DNA of the CDR3: TGCGCCAGCAGTTCGACAGGGGTGAACACTGAAGCTTTCTTT. Protein product: CASSSTGVNTEAFF.

The rearrangement links TRBV28 to TRBJ2-7, with D perhaps matching TRBD2 (6 bases). V was pared by 10 bases and J by 4 bases, with 23 bases between. Germline V gene lookup returns CDR1 MDHEN and CDR2 SYDVKM. This CDR3 has 15 residues. CDR3 sequence (DNA): TGTGCCACCTCCCTAGCGCCACCCCCGCCTTACGAGCAGTACTTC. Amino acids: CATSLAPPPPYEQYF.

The chain couples TRBV12-2 to TRBJ2-7. TRBV12-2 is deemed a pseudogene. This CDR3 region has 17 residues. The DNA for the CDR3 is TGTGCAAGTCGCTTAGGGCCGGGGGCCACCCCCCGTATCGAGCAGTACTTC. Translation: CASRLGPGATPRIEQYF.

The rearrangement links TRBV9 to TRBJ2-1, with a tentative D call TRBD2 (7 bases). Germline V gene sequence: CDR1 SGDLS, CDR2 YYNGEE. This CDR3 contains 16 residues. V lost 0 bases to trimming and J lost 8 bases, with 18 bases between them. DNA for the CDR3: TGTGCCAGCAGCGTAGGGACTAGGGGGAGTGAAGATGAGCAGTTCTTC. Encoded protein: CASSVGTRGSEDEQFF.

The gene calls are TRBV27 and TRBJ2-1; 9 bases match TRBD2. The germline gives CDR1 MNHEY, CDR2 SMNVEV (reference sequence). CDR3 size: 15 residues. V lost 5 bases to trimming and J lost 4 bases; unmatched junction nucleotides: 6. The CDR3 nucleotides read TGTGCCAGCAGTCCCGGGACTAGCAGATACAATGAGCAGTTCTTC. Residues: CASSPGTSRYNEQFF.

The chain has TRBV2 and TRBJ2-1; D gene unclear. The CDR3 is 12 residues long. Trimming left V 3 bases short and J 6 bases short, with 6 bases between. Germline lookup yields CDR1 SNHLY and CDR2 FYNNEI. This chain's CDR3 is CASSEGFNEQFF. The CDR3 nucleotides read TGTGCCAGCAGTGAGGGCTTCAATGAGCAGTTCTTC.

The V gene is TRBV19, the J gene TRBJ2-6; 9 positions match TRBD1. This CDR3 comprises 17 residues. Germline assignment: CDR1 LNHDA and CDR2 SQIVND (reference sequence). V was pared by 7 bases and J by 0 bases, with 7 bases of the junction left unmatched. The CDR3 region has the DNA TGTGCCAGTACCCCGGGACAGGGCTTCTCTGGGGCCAACGTCCTGACTTTC. This encodes CASTPGQGFSGANVLTF.

The genes are TRBV4-1 and TRBJ1-5; D remains ambiguous. Germline V gene data show CDR1 as MGHRA and CDR2 as YSYEKL. The V end was cut by 1 base, the J end by 0 bases, with 7 bases between. The CDR3 runs to 15 residues. This chain's CDR3 is CASSQARSSNQPQHF. The CDR3 bases are TGCGCCAGCAGCCAAGCAAGATCTAGCAATCAGCCCCAGCATTTT.

The J gene is TRBJ2-2, the V gene TRBV28, with D perhaps TRBD1 or TRBD2 (5 bases each). V dropped 6 bases and J dropped 4 bases, with 24 bases sitting between them. Germline V lookup: CDR1 MDHEN, CDR2 SYDVKM. CDR3 length equals 18 residues. The CDR3 sequence is CASSRTPPWGRGTGELFF. The CDR3 nucleotides read TGTGCCAGCAGCCGTACCCCCCCATGGGGGAGAGGCACCGGGGAGCTGTTTTTT.

V usage is TRBV28 and J usage is TRBJ1-3; the D gene is possibly TRBD1 (6 bases). Germline-derived CDR1 and CDR2 are MDHEN and SYDVKM. V lost 1 base and J lost 4, with 20 bases in between. The CDR3 is made up of 18 amino acids. This CDR3 reads CASSLLRGLETGGNTIYF. As DNA, the CDR3 is TGTGCCAGCAGTTTATTACGTGGACTCGAAACAGGGGGAAACACCATATATTTT.

The rearrangement uses TRBV9 and TRBJ2-7; no reliable D call. This CDR3 contains 13 residues. Trimming cost V 4 bases and J 3 bases, with 11 bases left between them. Germline values: CDR1 SGDLS, CDR2 YYNGEE. The CDR3 here is CASSLGWGYEQYF. The CDR3 DNA sequence: TGTGCCAGCAGCCTCGGATGGGGCTACGAGCAGTACTTC.

The chain carries TRBV27 and TRBJ2-4; weak D call: TRBD1 (6 bases). The CDR3 sequence is 14 residues long. Germline assignment: CDR1 MNHEY and CDR2 SMNVEV (reference sequence). V lost 9 bases to trimming and J lost 0 bases, with 12 bases between them. CDR3 sequence: CARDTGIAKNIQYF. The CDR3 nucleotides read TGTGCCAGGGACACAGGGATAGCCAAAAACATTCAGTACTTC.

The CDR3 coding sequence is TGTGCCAGCAGTTTTCGTAAAGGACGGAACCAAGAGACCCAGTACTTC. Translated, it gives CASSFRKGRNQETQYF. The genes are TRBV28 and TRBJ2-5; D is uncertain. V was cut by 3 bases and J by 0 bases, with 14 bases left in between. Germline loops: CDR1 MDHEN, CDR2 SYDVKM. This CDR3 is 16 amino acids long.

Worth noting for this clone: A read error may be the cause here, since a much bigger clone is one base away. J is TRBJ2-5 and V is TRBV5-6; D ambiguous. V shed 0 bases and J shed 1 base, with 4 bases lying between them. The CDR3 is 13 residues long. Germline loops: CDR1 SGHDT, CDR2 YYEEEE. As DNA, the CDR3 is TGTGCCAGCAGCTTGGATAGCCAAGAGACCCAGTACTTC. Protein product: CASSLDSQETQYF. Full variable domain (rest looked up from reference TRBV5-6 and TRBJ2-5): DAGVTQSPTHLIKTRGQQVTLRCSPKSGHDTVSWYQQALGQGPQFIFQYYEEEERQRGNFPDRFSGHQFPNYSSELNVNALLLGDSALYLCASSLDSQETQYFGPGTRLLVL.

This chain uses TRBV5-8 with TRBJ1-2, with D perhaps TRBD1 (6 bases). The CDR3 has 15 residues. The V end lost 3 bases, the J end lost 5 bases, and 17 bases lay between the germline ends. Germline V gives CDR1 SGHTS, CDR2 YDEGEE. CDR3 bases: TGTGCCAGCAGCTCCGACAGGCTTGGAGTTTATGGCTACACCTTC. Amino acids: CASSSDRLGVYGYTF.

J is TRBJ2-1 and V is TRBV19; perhaps TRBD2 as D (6 bases). The CDR3 runs to 14 residues. Germline CDR1 and CDR2: LNHDA and SQIVND (reference sequence). Trimming took 5 bases from V and 3 from J, leaving 11 bases between them. CDR3 bases: TGTGCCAGTAGTGCGGTAGCGGACTACAATGAGCAGTTCTTC. This sequence encodes CASSAVADYNEQFF.